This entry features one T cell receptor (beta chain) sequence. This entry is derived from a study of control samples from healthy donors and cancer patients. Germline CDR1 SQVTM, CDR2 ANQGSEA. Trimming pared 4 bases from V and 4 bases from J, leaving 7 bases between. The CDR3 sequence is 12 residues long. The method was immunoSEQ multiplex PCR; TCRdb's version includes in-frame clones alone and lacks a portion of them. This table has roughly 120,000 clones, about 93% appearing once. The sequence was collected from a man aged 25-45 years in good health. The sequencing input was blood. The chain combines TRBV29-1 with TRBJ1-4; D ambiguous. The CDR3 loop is CSVAYGNEKLFF. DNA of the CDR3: TGCAGCGTTGCATATGGTAATGAAAAACTGTTTTTT.